This record looks at one T cell receptor beta chain sequence and its context. These data come from a study of cytomegalovirus exposure and HLA in healthy donors. V dropped 4 bases and J dropped 2 bases, with 6 bases sitting between them. Germline V CDR1 and CDR2: MGHDK, SYGVNS. The CDR3 spans 14 residues. The PCR ran on 60 Vbeta and 13 Jbeta primers. Measured with immunoSEQ multiplex PCR; TCRdb has only the in-frame clones, and not every one. The table records about 190,000 clones, around nine tenths of them present only once. The TCR comes from a woman aged 18 to 35 in good health and CMV-seronegative. The genes are TRBV25-1 and TRBJ2-6; no clear D gene. Material: PBMCs. CDR3 protein: CASSGSAGANVLTF. As DNA, the CDR3 is TGTGCCAGCAGTGGGTCAGCTGGGGCCAACGTCCTGACTTTC.